These 15 T cell receptor beta chains originate from one sample sequenced in a study of neoadjuvant nivolumab and ipilimumab in lung cancer. Only in-frame clones appear in the TCRdb table, and some are missing; sequencing was by immunoSEQ multiplex PCR. The sample includes around 30,000 clones, approximately 84% of them seen just once. Sequenced here: peripheral blood, sampled before neoadjuvant nivolumab, alone or with ipilimumab. The receptors come from an adult with non-small cell lung cancer.

Within the sample, this clone is medium-sized (0.01 to 0.1%). The V gene is TRBV2, the J gene TRBJ1-1; no reliable D call. In germline, CDR1 is SNHLY, CDR2 FYNNEI. This CDR3 has 13 residues. The V end lost 5 bases, the J end lost 1 base, and 8 bases lay between the germline ends. The CDR3 protein is CASSPERNTEAFF. Written as DNA, the CDR3 is TGTGCCAGCAGTCCCGAAAGGAACACTGAAGCTTTCTTT.

The CDR3 DNA is TGCGCCAGCAGCTTGGCCGGGACAGGGGTGGGCTCTGGAAACACCATATATTTT. Encoded protein: CASSLAGTGVGSGNTIYF. This chain connects TRBV5-1 to TRBJ1-3, with 10 bases aligning to TRBD1. This CDR3 has 18 amino acids. Germline assignment: CDR1 SGHRS and CDR2 YFSETQ. The V gene end was trimmed by 0 bases and the J gene end by 0 bases; junction bases not matched to a gene: 6.

This clone was observed a handful of times. The rearrangement uses TRBV29-1 and TRBJ1-2, with 8 bases identical to TRBD1. The junction had 4 bases not matched to a gene; V was cut back by 5 bases and J by 8 bases. Germline CDR1 SQVTM, CDR2 ANQGSEA. The CDR3 length is 11 residues. The CDR3: CSVFRGQGYTF. The CDR3 DNA reads TGCAGCGTTTTCAGGGGGCAGGGCTACACCTTC.

The chain has TRBV29-1 and TRBJ2-3, with D perhaps assigned TRBD1 or TRBD2 (5 bases each). Trimming took 4 bases from V and 5 from J, leaving 10 bases between them. CDR1 and CDR2 from the germline V gene are SQVTM and ANQGSEA. The CDR3 runs to 12 residues. CDR3: CSVVAGGDTQYF. The CDR3 nucleotides are TGCAGCGTTGTGGCTGGGGGAGATACGCAGTATTTT.

This clone was seen a few times. The CDR3 loop is CASSIGDRGSSPLHF. The CDR3, as DNA: TGTGCCAGTAGTATTGGGGACAGGGGATCTTCACCCCTCCACTTT. J is TRBJ1-6 and V is TRBV19, with 10 bases fitting TRBD1. There are 15 residues in the CDR3. Per the germline V gene, CDR1 is LNHDA and CDR2 is SQIVND (reference sequence). The V and J ends lost 3 bases and 9 bases, in that order; junction bases with no gene match: 5.

This clone was observed a single time. The chain couples TRBV7-8 to TRBJ1-2; tentative D call: TRBD1 (6 bases). The CDR3 length is 15 residues. CDR1 and CDR2 (germline): SGHVS, FQNEAQ. V lost 5 bases to trimming and J lost 8 bases, with 21 bases between them. This CDR3 is CASSPRDTLRLGYTF. The CDR3 nucleotides read TGTGCCAGCAGCCCGCGGGACACCCTTCGCTTGGGCTACACCTTC.

Concerning this clone itself: A read error may produce the germline difference seen at one junction end. The chain joins TRBV18 to TRBJ2-2, with TRBD1 identical over 7 bases. This CDR3 comprises 16 residues. The germline V gene encodes CDR1 KGHSH and CDR2 LQKENI. The CDR3 region has the DNA TGTGACAGCTCACCGTACAGGGGATCGGACACCGGGGAGCTGTTTTTT. It yields the protein CDSSPYRGSDTGELFF.

This clone was recorded a few times. The genes are TRBV5-1 and TRBJ1-6; maybe TRBD1 (6 bases). The germline V and J ends were trimmed by 2 bases and 7 bases, with 13 bases remaining between them. Germline V lookup: CDR1 SGHRS, CDR2 YFSETQ. This CDR3 has 15 residues. The CDR3 sequence is CASSFSQGDNSPLHF. CDR3 DNA sequence: TGCGCCAGCAGCTTTTCACAGGGCGACAATTCACCCCTCCACTTT.

The chain uses TRBV19 and TRBJ1-5, with D unresolved. The CDR3 sequence is 14 residues long. Trimming pared 1 base from V and 2 bases from J, leaving 6 bases between. Per the germline V gene, CDR1 is LNHDA and CDR2 is SQIVND (reference sequence). Written as DNA, the CDR3 is TGTGCCAGTAGTATAGGGGTGGGCAATCAGCCCCAGCATTTT. Residues: CASSIGVGNQPQHF.

This rearrangement joins TRBV6-5 to TRBJ1-1; TRBD1 is a possible D gene (6 bases). The CDR3 contains 15 residues. Trimming removed 2 bases at V and 1 base at J, with 11 bases between. CDR1 MNHEY and CDR2 SVGAGI come from the germline V gene. This CDR3 reads CASSYPPGQNTEAFF. As DNA, the CDR3 is TGTGCCAGCAGTTACCCTCCGGGACAGAACACTGAAGCTTTCTTT.

This chain uses TRBV7-6 with TRBJ2-5; 8 bases are a match to TRBD1. CDR3 length: 15 residues. Losses at the gene ends were 1 base for V and 5 bases for J; bases not matched to a gene: 6. Germline assignment: CDR1 SGHVS and CDR2 FNYEAQ. CDR3 nucleotides: TGTGCCAGCAGCTTAGTTGCGGACAGGGCTGAGACCCAGTACTTC. Its translation is CASSLVADRAETQYF.

The chain carries TRBV19 and TRBJ2-5; 8 positions match TRBD1. Germline CDR1 and CDR2: LNHDA and SQIVND (reference sequence). The CDR3 has 16 amino acids. With 2 bases clipped from V and 5 bases from J, the junction kept 10 bases outside the gene matches. Here the CDR3 reads CASSISGQGRGETQYF. The CDR3 DNA reads TGTGCCAGTAGTATAAGCGGACAGGGACGGGGGGAGACCCAGTACTTC.

The chain combines TRBV28 with TRBJ1-6; D not resolved. Germline lookup yields CDR1 MDHEN and CDR2 SYDVKM. The CDR3 consists of 15 residues. The ends were cut back, 6 bases at V and 1 base at J, with 10 bases in the middle. The CDR3 spells CASSRKGSYNSPLHF. The CDR3, as DNA: TGTGCCAGCAGCCGCAAGGGTTCCTATAATTCACCCCTCCACTTT.

This clone was found a few times. The chain combines TRBV4-2 with TRBJ2-7, with D perhaps TRBD1 (6 bases). V was cut by 2 bases and J by 3 bases, with 11 bases left in between. Looked up from germline, CDR1 is LGHNA and CDR2 is YNFKEQ. CDR3 length: 14 residues. The DNA for the CDR3 is TGTGCCAGCAGCCAACAGAGGGGGATCTACGAGCAGTACTTC. It translates to CASSQQRGIYEQYF.

The chain links TRBV19 to TRBJ2-1; D gene uncertain. The CDR3 spans 15 residues. V was pared by 3 bases and J by 0 bases, with 9 bases between. Germline V gives CDR1 LNHDA, CDR2 SQIVND (reference sequence). The CDR3 sequence is CASSMEHNSYNEQFF. The DNA of the CDR3 is TGTGCCAGTAGTATGGAACACAACTCCTACAATGAGCAGTTCTTC. The whole variable domain, remainder taken from reference TRBV19 and TRBJ2-1, is DGGITQSPKYLFRKEGQNVTLSCEQNLNHDAMYWYRQDPGQGLRLIYYSQIVNDFQKGDIAEGYSVSREKKESFPLTVTSAQKNPTAFYLCASSMEHNSYNEQFFGPGTRLTVL.